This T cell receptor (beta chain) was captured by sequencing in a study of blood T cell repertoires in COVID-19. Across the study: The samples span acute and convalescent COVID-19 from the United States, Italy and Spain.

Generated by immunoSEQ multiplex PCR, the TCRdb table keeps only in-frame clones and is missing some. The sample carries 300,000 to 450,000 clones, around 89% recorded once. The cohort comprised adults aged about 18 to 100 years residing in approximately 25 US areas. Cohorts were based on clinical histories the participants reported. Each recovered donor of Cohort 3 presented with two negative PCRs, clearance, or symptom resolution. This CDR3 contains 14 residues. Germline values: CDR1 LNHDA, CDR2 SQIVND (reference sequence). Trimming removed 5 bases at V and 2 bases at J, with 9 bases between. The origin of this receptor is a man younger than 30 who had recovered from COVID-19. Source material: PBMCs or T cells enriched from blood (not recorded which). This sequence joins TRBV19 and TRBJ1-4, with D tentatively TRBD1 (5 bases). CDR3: CASSVTETNEKLFF. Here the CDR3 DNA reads TGTGCCAGTAGTGTGACAGAGACTAATGAAAAACTGTTTTTT.